The 5 T cell receptor beta chains listed next were all sequenced from one sample in a study of blood T cell repertoires in COVID-19. Assay used: immunoSEQ multiplex PCR; TCRdb lists only in-frame clones, some missing. This sample has more than 110,000 clones; 70% to 90% occur once, and the top ten carry about 5.8%. Material for sequencing was peripheral blood. These receptors came from a human donor in a cohort sampled during active COVID-19.

CDR3 sequence reads: CASSQVTGSVGIQYF. The CDR3 DNA sequence: TGTGCCAGCAGCCAAGTAACGGGTTCCGTTGGCATTCAGTACTTC. The rearrangement links TRBV3-1 (or the pseudogene TRBV3-2) to TRBJ2-4; D call uncertain. Germline CDR1 reads LGHDT; CDR2 reads YNNKEL (reference sequence). The CDR3 runs 15 residues. Trimming took off 1 base at V and 9 bases at J, with 16 bases between the two ends.

The chain has TRBV11-2 and TRBJ2-2, with TRBD1 as a possible D gene (6 bases). CDR1 is SGHAT, CDR2 FQNNGV, per germline. The CDR3 is 13 residues long. Trimming removed 6 bases from V and 4 bases from J, with 9 bases in between. The CDR3 is CASSPQGTGELFF. In nucleotides, the CDR3 is TGTGCCAGCAGTCCACAGGGCACCGGGGAGCTGTTTTTT.

This clone was seen more than once but under ten times. The rearrangement joins TRBV6-6 to TRBJ1-6; no reliable D call. CDR1 is MNHNY, CDR2 SVGAGI, per germline (reference sequence). Deletions cut 0 bases from V and 5 bases from J, with 11 bases between. The CDR3 consists of 16 residues. The CDR3 region has the DNA TGTGCCAGCAGTTACTCGAATCCCAGGAATAATTCACCCCTCCACTTT. Translating gives CASSYSNPRNNSPLHF.

The J gene is TRBJ2-1, the V gene TRBV5-5; D unclear. The CDR3 totals 13 residues. V gave up 2 bases and J gave up 5 bases, with 8 bases separating them. Germline values: CDR1 SGHKS, CDR2 YYEKEE (reference sequence). Here the CDR3 reads CASSFSQNNEQFF. Written as DNA, the CDR3 is TGTGCCAGCAGCTTCTCGCAGAACAATGAGCAGTTCTTC.

The chain is built from TRBV19 and TRBJ1-5; possible D gene TRBD1, 6 bases. Per germline, CDR1 LNHDA and CDR2 SQIVND (reference sequence). Trimming took 1 base from V and 0 from J, leaving 7 bases between them. This CDR3 is 15 amino acids long. The DNA of the CDR3 is TGTGCCAGTAGTATAGGGGGGCCTAGCAATCAGCCCCAGCATTTT. It is translated as CASSIGGPSNQPQHF.